This TCR beta chain is drawn from a study of blood T cell repertoires in COVID-19. At the level of the study: Some COVID-19 samples were acute and others convalescent; all came from the United States, Italy and Spain. The analysed material was cDNA or gDNA that came from T cells, B-cell-depleted T cells, or PBMCs.

After removal of 4 bases from V and 2 bases from J, the junction contained 9 bases not matched to a gene. The CDR3 has 17 residues. Per germline, CDR1 KGHSY and CDR2 FQNENV. The repertoire was sequenced with immunoSEQ multiplex PCR; TCRdb's copy has only in-frame clones and lacks some. The table has some 120,000 clones, about 92% seen once. Specimen: peripheral blood. This sequence originates from a man aged 50-59 years with active COVID-19. The chain uses TRBV16 and TRBJ1-5; 9 bases line up with TRBD1. The CDR3 here is CASSRPGTGMGNQPQHF. CDR3 sequence (DNA): TGTGCCAGCAGCCGTCCCGGGACAGGGATGGGCAATCAGCCCCAGCATTTT.